The 14 T cell receptor beta chains presented below share a single source sample, sequenced in a study of T cell clonality in common variable immunodeficiency. Generated by immunoSEQ multiplex PCR, the TCRdb table keeps only in-frame clones and is missing some. Recorded here are 40,000 to 60,000 clones, with no singletons, and the ten leading clones hold around 1.8%. Input material: peripheral blood mononuclear cells. All receptors come from a person between 18 and 75 years old in good health.

Only a few counts were recorded for this clone. The read terminates 3 residues ahead of where the CDR3 ends, so the germline J gene completes it. This sequence joins TRBV7-9 and TRBJ2-7; D not resolved. V lost 1 base, J lost 1 base, and 8 bases lay in between. In germline, CDR1 is SEHNR, CDR2 FQNEAQ (reference sequence). This CDR3 contains 14 residues. CDR3 sequence: CASSLVRSSYEQYF. Incomplete CDR3 DNA: TGTGCCAGCAGCTTAGTCAGGAGTTCCTACGAG.

At least ten counts were recorded for this clone. The read is 3 residues too short to cover the CDR3 end, so that end is filled in from the germline J gene. V and J are TRBV5-1 and TRBJ1-6, with 7 bases identical to TRBD1. The V segment lost 4 bases and the J segment 6 bases; nucleotides outside the gene matches: 7. CDR1 and CDR2 (germline): SGHRS, YFSETQ. CDR3 length: 15 residues. CDR3 residues: CASSNGTVRNSPLHF. CDR3 DNA, as far as it was read: TGCGCCAGCAGCAATGGGACAGTGCGTAATTCACCC.

This clone was seen ten or more times. From the germline J gene comes the end of the CDR3, since the read stops 3 residues before it. The chain couples TRBV5-6 to TRBJ2-5; the D gene is possibly TRBD2 (6 bases). The CDR3 is 14 amino acids. CDR1 is SGHDT and CDR2 is YYEEEE in the germline V gene. V shed 0 bases and J shed 5 bases, with 11 bases lying between them. The DNA read from the CDR3 is TGTGCCAGCAGCTTGGGGGCGGGGAGCGAGACC. Its translation: CASSLGAGSET. The whole CDR3 reads CASSLGAGSETQYF.

This clone has at least ten counts. From the germline J gene comes the end of the CDR3, since the read stops 3 residues before it. The chain combines TRBV2 with TRBJ2-1; the D gene is possibly TRBD1 (6 bases). CDR1 and CDR2 (germline): SNHLY, FYNNEI. This CDR3 has 15 amino acids. Between the trimmed V and J ends, which lost 2 bases and 4 bases, there was a span of 12 bases. The sequenced part of the CDR3 DNA is TGTGCCAGCAGTGAAAGGCAGGGGCGTTACAATGAG. This encodes CASSERQGRYNE. The CDR3 reads in full as CASSERQGRYNEQFF.

This clone was seen repeatedly, ten times or more. The read stops 3 residues short of the end of the CDR3; the missing end is completed from the germline J gene. The rearrangement uses TRBV20-1 and TRBJ2-2; 8 bases agree with TRBD1. Germline loops: CDR1 DFQATT, CDR2 SNEGSKA (reference sequence). The CDR3 spans 14 residues. CDR3 DNA (partial): TGCAGTGCCCGCTCCTCAGGGGGCGATGAAAAG. This codes for CSARSSGGDEK. The entire CDR3 protein reads CSARSSGGDEKLFF.

Many counts were recorded for this clone. The CDR3 end falls 3 residues outside the read, so it is completed with the germline J gene. The V and J genes are TRBV5-6 and TRBJ2-5; D is possibly TRBD2 (6 bases). The V end lost 1 base, the J end lost 3 bases, and 10 bases lay between the germline ends. Germline CDR1 SGHDT, CDR2 YYEEEE. The CDR3 runs 14 residues. CDR3 loop: CASSLRLDEETQYF. The sequenced part of the CDR3 DNA is TGTGCCAGCAGCTTGCGACTAGATGAAGAGACC.

At least ten counts were recorded for this clone. The sequenced fragment ends 3 residues before the CDR3 boundary, so the rest is inferred from the germline J gene. The rearrangement joins TRBV2 to TRBJ1-1, with 7 bases identical to TRBD1. CDR3 length: 18 residues. Trimming removed 8 bases from V and 1 base from J; junction bases left unmatched: 19. The germline gives CDR1 SNHLY, CDR2 FYNNEI. Here the CDR3 reads CASLGVLGRQGGNTEAFF. The DNA read from the CDR3 is TGTGCCAGCTTGGGGGTCCTGGGACGCCAGGGGGGGAACACTGAA.

This clone was seen repeatedly, ten times or more. The read ends 3 residues shy of where the CDR3 ends; the end is completed using the germline J gene. The chain joins TRBV29-1 to TRBJ1-1; TRBD1 aligns across 10 bases. This CDR3 contains 13 residues. The germline CDR1 and CDR2 sequences are SQVTM and ANQGSEA. V was pared by 6 bases and J by 5 bases, with 6 bases of the junction left unmatched. CDR3 bases read: TGCAGCGTCCGGGACAGGGGTCGAACTGAA. Translating it yields CSVRDRGRTE. The full CDR3 protein is CSVRDRGRTEAFF. Full variable domain (missing parts from reference TRBV29-1 and TRBJ1-1): SAVISQKPSRDICQRGTSLTIQCQVDSQVTMMFWYRQQPGQSLTLIATANQGSEATYESGFVIDKFPISRPNLTFSTLTVSNMSPEDSSIYLCSVRDRGRTEAFFGQGTRLTVV.

For this clone: The CDR3 is cut off 3 residues early in the read; its end comes from the germline J gene. The rearrangement joins TRBV7-9 to TRBJ2-1; 7 bases fit TRBD1. V lost 1 base, J lost 0 bases, and 0 bases stayed unmatched. From germline, CDR1 is SEHNR and CDR2 FQNEAQ (reference sequence). This CDR3 has 15 amino acids. CDR3 protein: CASSLGDSSYNEQFF. CDR3 DNA, as far as it was read: TGTGCCAGCAGCTTAGGGGACAGCTCCTACAATGAG.

This clone turned up a few times. The DNA ends 3 residues before the CDR3 does, and the rest of the CDR3 is filled in from the germline J gene. The chain couples TRBV7-9 to TRBJ2-4; the D gene is possibly TRBD1 (6 bases). The CDR3 spans 13 residues. CDR1 SEHNR and CDR2 FQNEAQ come from the germline V gene (reference sequence). The covered CDR3 bases are TGTGCCAGCAGCTTAGGGGGGCTCGGTGGT. Protein: CASSLGGLGG. The whole CDR3 protein reads CASSLGGLGGQYF. The complete variable domain, with remaining parts taken from reference TRBV7-9 and TRBJ2-4, reads DTGVSQNPRHKITKRGQNVTFRCDPISEHNRLYWYRQTLGQGPEFLTYFQNEAQLEKSRLLSDRFSAERPKGSFSTLEIQRTEQGDSAMYLCASSLGGLGGQYFGAGTRLSVL.

This clone was seen a handful of times. CDR3 sequence reads: CASRTGTGQYEQYF. Partial CDR3 DNA: TGCGCCAGCAGGACCGGGACAGGGCAGTACGAG. The V and J genes are TRBV10-1 and TRBJ2-7; 9 nucleotides line up with TRBD1. The read ends 3 residues early relative to the CDR3; the germline J gene fills the gap. V was clipped by 6 bases and J by 4 bases; unmatched bases: 7. CDR1 and CDR2 from the germline V gene are WNHNN and SYGVQD (reference sequence). The CDR3 extends over 14 amino acids.

This clone was observed many times. Sequence at one end of the junction differs from germline and may be a read error. The observed sequence ends 3 residues before the CDR3 terminus, with the missing tail filled in from the germline J gene. Other DNA sequences within the sample encode an identical CDR3. The rearrangement joins TRBV7-7 to TRBJ2-1; D is perhaps TRBD2 (6 bases). Germline V gene sequence: CDR1 SSHAT, CDR2 FNYEAQ (reference sequence). The CDR3 runs to 18 residues. The part of the CDR3 DNA that was read is TGTGCTAGCAGCTTGAAGTTTTCCGGGGGAGGCTCCTACAATGAG. Amino acid sequence: CASSLKFSGGGSYNE. The CDR3 reads in full as CASSLKFSGGGSYNEQFF.

This clone was detected ten times or more. The observed sequence ends 3 residues before the CDR3 terminus, with the missing tail filled in from the germline J gene. The rearrangement uses TRBV13 and TRBJ2-2; D unclear. The germline V and J ends were trimmed by 5 bases and 4 bases, with 8 bases remaining between them. This CDR3 is built from 13 residues. CDR1 PRHDT and CDR2 FYEKMQ come from the germline V gene (reference sequence). CDR3 bases read: TGTGCCAGCAGCCCCCAAGGCACCGGGGAG. Translation gives CASSPQGTGE. The CDR3, in full, reads CASSPQGTGELFF.

This clone was counted ten times or more. The CDR3 is cut off 3 residues early in the read; its end comes from the germline J gene. The V gene is TRBV7-3, the J gene TRBJ1-5; tentative D call: TRBD1 (5 bases). The germline V gene has CDR1 SGHTA and CDR2 FQGTGA. The CDR3 is 13 residues long. The sequenced CDR3 bases are TGTGCCAGCAGCTTAAGACCGGGACTTCCC. Encoded protein: CASSLRPGLP. The CDR3 in full is CASSLRPGLPQHF. Using reference TRBV7-3 and TRBJ1-5 for the parts outside the CDR3, the full variable domain is GAGVSQTPSNKVTEKGKYVELRCDPISGHTALYWYRQSLGQGPEFLIYFQGTGAADDSGLPNDRFFAVRPEGSVSTLKIQRTERGDSAVYLCASSLRPGLPQHFGDGTRLSIL.